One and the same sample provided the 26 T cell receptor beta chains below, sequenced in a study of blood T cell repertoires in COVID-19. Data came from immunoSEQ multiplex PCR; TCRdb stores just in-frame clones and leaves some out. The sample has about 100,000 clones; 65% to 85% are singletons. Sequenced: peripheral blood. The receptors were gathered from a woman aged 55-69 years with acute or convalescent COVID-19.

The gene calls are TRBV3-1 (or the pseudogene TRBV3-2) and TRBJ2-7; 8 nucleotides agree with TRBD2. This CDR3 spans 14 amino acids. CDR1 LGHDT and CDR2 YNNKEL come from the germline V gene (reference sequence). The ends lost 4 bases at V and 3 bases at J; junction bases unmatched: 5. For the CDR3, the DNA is TGTGCCAGCAGCCTAGACGGGGGGGACTACGAGCAGTACTTC. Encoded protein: CASSLDGGDYEQYF.

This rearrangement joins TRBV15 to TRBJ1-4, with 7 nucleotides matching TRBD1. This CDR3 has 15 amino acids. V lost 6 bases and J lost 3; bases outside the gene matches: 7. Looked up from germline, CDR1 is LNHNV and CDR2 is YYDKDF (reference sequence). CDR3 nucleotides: TGTGCCACCAGAAAGACAGGGTCAGCTAATGAAAAACTGTTTTTT. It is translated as CATRKTGSANEKLFF.

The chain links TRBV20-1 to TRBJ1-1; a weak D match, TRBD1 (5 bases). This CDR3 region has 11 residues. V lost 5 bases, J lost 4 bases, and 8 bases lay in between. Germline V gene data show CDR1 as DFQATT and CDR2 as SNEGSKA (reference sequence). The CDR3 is CSALRGTEAFF. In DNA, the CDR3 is TGCAGTGCTTTAAGGGGCACTGAAGCTTTCTTT.

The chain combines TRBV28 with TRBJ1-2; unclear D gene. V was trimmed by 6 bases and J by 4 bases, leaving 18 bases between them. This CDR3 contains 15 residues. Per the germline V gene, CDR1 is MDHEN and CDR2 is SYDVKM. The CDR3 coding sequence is TGTGCCAGCAGGTACCTAGGGAGGAGGCCCTATGGCTACACCTTC. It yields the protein CASRYLGRRPYGYTF.

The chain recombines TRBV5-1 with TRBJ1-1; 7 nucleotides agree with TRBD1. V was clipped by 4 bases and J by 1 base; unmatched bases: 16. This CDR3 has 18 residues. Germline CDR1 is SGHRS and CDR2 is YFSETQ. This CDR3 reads CASSLPRGQAWGNTEAFF. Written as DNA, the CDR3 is TGCGCCAGCAGCCTACCCCGCGGACAGGCGTGGGGGAACACTGAAGCTTTCTTT.

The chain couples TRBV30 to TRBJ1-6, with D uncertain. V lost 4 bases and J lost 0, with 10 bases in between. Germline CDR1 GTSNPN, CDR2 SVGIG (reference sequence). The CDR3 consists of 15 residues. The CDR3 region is CAWNRYNSYNSPLHF. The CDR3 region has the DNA TGTGCCTGGAACAGATACAACTCCTATAATTCACCCCTCCACTTT.

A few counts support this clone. The CDR3 protein is CASSLRDRGLEQYF. CDR3 nucleotides: TGTGCCAGCAGCCTCCGGGACAGGGGCCTCGAGCAGTACTTC. V usage is TRBV7-8 and J usage is TRBJ2-7; 10 nucleotides match TRBD1. There are 14 residues in the CDR3. The ends lost 5 bases at V and 6 bases at J; junction bases unmatched: 7. Per germline, CDR1 SGHVS and CDR2 FQNEAQ.

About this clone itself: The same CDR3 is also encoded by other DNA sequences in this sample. The CDR3 bases are TGTGCCAGCAGGGGACAGAGCAACACCGGGGAGCTGTTTTTT. Translated: CASRGQSNTGELFF. The chain employs TRBV2 and TRBJ2-2, with 7 positions matching TRBD1. V was pared by 6 bases and J by 2 bases, with 3 bases of the junction left unmatched. The germline CDR1 and CDR2 sequences are SNHLY and FYNNEI. CDR3 length equals 14 residues.

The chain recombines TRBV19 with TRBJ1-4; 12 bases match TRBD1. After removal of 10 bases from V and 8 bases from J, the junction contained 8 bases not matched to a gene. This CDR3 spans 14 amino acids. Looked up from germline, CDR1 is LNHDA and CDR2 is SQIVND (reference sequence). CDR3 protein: CATSGQGASEKLFF. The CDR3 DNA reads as TGTGCCACCTCGGGACAGGGGGCGAGCGAAAAACTGTTTTTT.

CDR3 protein: CASSGGSGEKLFF. The DNA for the CDR3 is TGTGCCAGCAGCGGAGGAAGTGGTGAAAAACTGTTTTTT. The chain uses TRBV5-4 and TRBJ1-4; D gene unclear. In germline, CDR1 is SGHNT, CDR2 YYREEE (reference sequence). The CDR3 consists of 13 residues. V was clipped by 4 bases and J by 7 bases, with 11 bases between them.

Here the CDR3 reads CASSFEIQSSYEQYF. In nucleotides, the CDR3 is TGTGCCAGCAGCTTCGAGATCCAAAGCTCCTACGAGCAGTACTTC. The rearrangement uses TRBV5-5 and TRBJ2-7; no definite D call. The CDR3 totals 15 residues. V gave up 2 bases and J gave up 0 bases, with 12 bases separating them. Germline loops: CDR1 SGHKS, CDR2 YYEKEE (reference sequence).

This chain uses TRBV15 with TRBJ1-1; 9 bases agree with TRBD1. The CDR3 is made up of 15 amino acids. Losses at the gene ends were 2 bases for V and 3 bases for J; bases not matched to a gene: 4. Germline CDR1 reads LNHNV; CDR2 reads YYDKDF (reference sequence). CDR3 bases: TGTGCCACCAGCAGAAGCACAGGGGGCTACACTGAAGCTTTCTTT. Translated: CATSRSTGGYTEAFF.

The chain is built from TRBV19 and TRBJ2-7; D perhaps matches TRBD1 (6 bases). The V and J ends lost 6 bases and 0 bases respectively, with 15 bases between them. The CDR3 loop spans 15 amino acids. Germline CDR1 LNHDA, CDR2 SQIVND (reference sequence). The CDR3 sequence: CASSPRGTVSYEQYF. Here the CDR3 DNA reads TGTGCCAGTAGCCCTAGGGGGACGGTCTCCTACGAGCAGTACTTC.

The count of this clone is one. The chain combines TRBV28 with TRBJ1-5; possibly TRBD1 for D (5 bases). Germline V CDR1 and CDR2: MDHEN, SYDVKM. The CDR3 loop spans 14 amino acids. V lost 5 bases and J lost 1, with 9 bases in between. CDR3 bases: TGTGCCAGCAGTCCCGGGGGGAGCAATCAGCCCCAGCATTTT. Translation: CASSPGGSNQPQHF.

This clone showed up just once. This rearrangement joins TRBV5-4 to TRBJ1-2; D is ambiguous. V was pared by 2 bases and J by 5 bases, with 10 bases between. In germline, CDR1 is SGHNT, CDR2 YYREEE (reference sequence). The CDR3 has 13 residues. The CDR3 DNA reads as TGTGCCAGCAGCTTTTTCGGAGGGTATGGCTACACCTTC. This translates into CASSFFGGYGYTF.

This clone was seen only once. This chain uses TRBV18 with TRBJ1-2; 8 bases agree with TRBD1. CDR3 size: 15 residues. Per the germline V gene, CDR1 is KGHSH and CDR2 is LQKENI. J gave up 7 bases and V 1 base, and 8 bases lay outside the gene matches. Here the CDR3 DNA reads TGTGCCAGCTCACCACTACCGGACAGGGACCTTGGCTACACCTTC. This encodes CASSPLPDRDLGYTF.

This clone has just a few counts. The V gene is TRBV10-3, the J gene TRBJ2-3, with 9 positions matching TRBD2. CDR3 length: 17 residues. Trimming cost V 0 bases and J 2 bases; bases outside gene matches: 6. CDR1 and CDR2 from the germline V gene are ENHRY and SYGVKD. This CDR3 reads CAISESGSGGFTDTQYF. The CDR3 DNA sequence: TGTGCCATCAGTGAGTCCGGTAGCGGGGGATTCACAGATACGCAGTATTTT.

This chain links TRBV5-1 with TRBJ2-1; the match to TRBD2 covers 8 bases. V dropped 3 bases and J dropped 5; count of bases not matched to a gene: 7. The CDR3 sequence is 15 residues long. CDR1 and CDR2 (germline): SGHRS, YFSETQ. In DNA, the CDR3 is TGCGCCAGCAGCTGGAGCGGGGGAAATAACAATGAGCAGTTCTTC. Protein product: CASSWSGGNNNEQFF.

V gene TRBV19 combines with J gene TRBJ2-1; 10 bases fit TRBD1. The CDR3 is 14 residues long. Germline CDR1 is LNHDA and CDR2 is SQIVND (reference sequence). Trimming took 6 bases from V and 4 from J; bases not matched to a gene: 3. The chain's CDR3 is CASRSGQGYNEQFF. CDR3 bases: TGTGCCAGTAGGTCGGGACAGGGGTACAATGAGCAGTTCTTC.

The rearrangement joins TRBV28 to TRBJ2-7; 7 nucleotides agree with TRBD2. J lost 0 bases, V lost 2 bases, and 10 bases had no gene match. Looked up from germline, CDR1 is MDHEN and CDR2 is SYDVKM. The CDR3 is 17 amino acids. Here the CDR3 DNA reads TGTGCCAGCAGTTTAAGGTTTGGGCGGGGGAGCTCCTACGAGCAGTACTTC. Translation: CASSLRFGRGSSYEQYF.

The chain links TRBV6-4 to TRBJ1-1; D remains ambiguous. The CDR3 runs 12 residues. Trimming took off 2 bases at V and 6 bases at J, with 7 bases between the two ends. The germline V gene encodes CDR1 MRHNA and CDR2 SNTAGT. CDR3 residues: CASSDGGSEAFF. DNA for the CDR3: TGTGCCAGCAGTGACGGAGGGTCTGAAGCTTTCTTT.

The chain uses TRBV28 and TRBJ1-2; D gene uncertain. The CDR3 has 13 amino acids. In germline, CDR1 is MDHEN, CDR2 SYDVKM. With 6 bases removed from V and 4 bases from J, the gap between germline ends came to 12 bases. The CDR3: CASSLLARYGYTF. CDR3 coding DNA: TGTGCCAGCAGCCTCTTAGCCCGCTATGGCTACACCTTC.

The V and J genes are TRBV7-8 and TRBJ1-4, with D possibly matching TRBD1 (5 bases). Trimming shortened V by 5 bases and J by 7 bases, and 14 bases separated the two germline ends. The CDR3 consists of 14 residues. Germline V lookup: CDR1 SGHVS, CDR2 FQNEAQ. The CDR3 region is CASSRNRGSEKLFF. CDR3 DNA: TGTGCCAGCAGCAGAAATCGGGGGAGTGAAAAACTGTTTTTT.

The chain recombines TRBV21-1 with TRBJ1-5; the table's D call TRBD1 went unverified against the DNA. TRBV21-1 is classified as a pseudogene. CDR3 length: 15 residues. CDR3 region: CASSKQGYSNQPQHF. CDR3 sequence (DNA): TGTGCCAGCAGCAAACAGGGCTATAGCAATCAGCCCCAGCATTTT.

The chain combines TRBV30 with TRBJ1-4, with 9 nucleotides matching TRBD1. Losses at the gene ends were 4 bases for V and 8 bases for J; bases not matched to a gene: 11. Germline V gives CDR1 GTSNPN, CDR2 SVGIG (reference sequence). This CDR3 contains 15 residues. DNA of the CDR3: TGTGCCTGGAATACTCCGGGACAGGGTCGGGAAAAACTGTTTTTT. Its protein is CAWNTPGQGREKLFF.

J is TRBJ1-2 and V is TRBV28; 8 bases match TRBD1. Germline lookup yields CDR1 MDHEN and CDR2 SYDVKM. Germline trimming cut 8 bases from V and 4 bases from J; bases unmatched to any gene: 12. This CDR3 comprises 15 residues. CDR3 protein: CASRPDRVGLYGYTF. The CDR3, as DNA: TGTGCCAGCCGACCGGACAGGGTCGGCCTCTATGGCTACACCTTC.